This T cell receptor beta chain was recovered during a study of control samples from healthy donors and cancer patients. Measured with immunoSEQ multiplex PCR; TCRdb has only the in-frame clones, and not every one. The profile covers some 410,000 clones, with about 93% appearing a single time and 5.5% to 7.5% taken by the ten largest. CDR1 MNHNY and CDR2 SVGAGI come from the germline V gene (reference sequence). The CDR3 extends over 16 amino acids. With 0 bases removed from V and 2 bases from J, the gap between germline ends came to 10 bases. Source material: PBMCs. The chain links TRBV6-6 to TRBJ2-2, with D perhaps assigned TRBD1 or TRBD2 (5 bases each). This TCR came from a man aged 40-55 years with head and neck cancer. The CDR3 DNA reads as TGTGCCAGCAGTTACTCAGGGACCTTCAACACCGGGGAGCTGTTTTTT. It is translated as CASSYSGTFNTGELFF.